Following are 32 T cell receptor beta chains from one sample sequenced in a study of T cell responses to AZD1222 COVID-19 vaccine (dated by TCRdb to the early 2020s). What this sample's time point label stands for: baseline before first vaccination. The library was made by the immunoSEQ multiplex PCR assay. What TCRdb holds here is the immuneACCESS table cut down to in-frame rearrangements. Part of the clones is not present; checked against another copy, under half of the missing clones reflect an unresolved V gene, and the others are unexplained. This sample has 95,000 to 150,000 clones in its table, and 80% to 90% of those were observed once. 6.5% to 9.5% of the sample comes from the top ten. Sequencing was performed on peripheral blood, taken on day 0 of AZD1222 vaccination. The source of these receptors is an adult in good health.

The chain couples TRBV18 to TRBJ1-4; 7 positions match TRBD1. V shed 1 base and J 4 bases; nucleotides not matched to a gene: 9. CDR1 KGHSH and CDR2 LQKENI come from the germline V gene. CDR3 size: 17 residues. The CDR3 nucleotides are TGTGCCAGCTCACCACTACGAGGGGGACAGTTTAATGAAAAACTGTTTTTT. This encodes CASSPLRGGQFNEKLFF.

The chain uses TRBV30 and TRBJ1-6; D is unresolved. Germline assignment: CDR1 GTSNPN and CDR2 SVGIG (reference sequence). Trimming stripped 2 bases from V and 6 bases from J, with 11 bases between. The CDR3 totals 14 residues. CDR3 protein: CAWSRDFINSPLHF. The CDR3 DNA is TGTGCCTGGAGTCGGGATTTTATTAATTCACCCCTCCACTTT.

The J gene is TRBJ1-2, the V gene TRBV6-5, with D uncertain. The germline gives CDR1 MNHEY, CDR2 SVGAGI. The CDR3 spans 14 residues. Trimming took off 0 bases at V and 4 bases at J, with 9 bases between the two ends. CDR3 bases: TGTGCCAGCAGTTACTCGTCTGGCCCCTATGGCTACACCTTC. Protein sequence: CASSYSSGPYGYTF.

The CDR3 DNA is TGTGCCAGCAGCTTTACCGAAAAGGGCGAGCAGTACTTC. Protein sequence: CASSFTEKGEQYF. The genes are TRBV7-2 and TRBJ2-7; D unresolved. Germline V CDR1 and CDR2: SGHTA, FQGNSA. This CDR3 contains 13 residues. V was pared by 3 bases and J by 6 bases, with 12 bases between.

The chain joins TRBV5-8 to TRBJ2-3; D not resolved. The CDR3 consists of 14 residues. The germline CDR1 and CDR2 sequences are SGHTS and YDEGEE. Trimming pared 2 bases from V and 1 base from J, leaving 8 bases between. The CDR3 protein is CASSFSRGTDTQYF. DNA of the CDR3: TGTGCCAGCAGCTTTTCCAGAGGCACAGATACGCAGTATTTT.

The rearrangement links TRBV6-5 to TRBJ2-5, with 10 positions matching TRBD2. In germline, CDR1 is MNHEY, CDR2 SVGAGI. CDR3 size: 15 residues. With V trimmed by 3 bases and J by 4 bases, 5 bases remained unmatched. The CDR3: CASSYGLAVRETQYF. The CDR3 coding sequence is TGTGCCAGCAGTTATGGACTAGCGGTGCGAGAGACCCAGTACTTC.

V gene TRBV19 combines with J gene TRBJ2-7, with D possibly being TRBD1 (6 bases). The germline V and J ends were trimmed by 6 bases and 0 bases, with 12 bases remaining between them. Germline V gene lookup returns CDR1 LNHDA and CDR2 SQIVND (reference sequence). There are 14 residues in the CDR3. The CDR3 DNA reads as TGTGCCAGTAGCGAACGGACAGTCTCCTACGAGCAGTACTTC. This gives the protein CASSERTVSYEQYF.

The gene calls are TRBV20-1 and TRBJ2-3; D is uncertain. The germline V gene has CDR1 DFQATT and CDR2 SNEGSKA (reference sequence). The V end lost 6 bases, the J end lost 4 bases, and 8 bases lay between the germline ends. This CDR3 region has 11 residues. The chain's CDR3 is CSAWSADTQYF. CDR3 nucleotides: TGCAGTGCCTGGTCTGCAGATACGCAGTATTTT.

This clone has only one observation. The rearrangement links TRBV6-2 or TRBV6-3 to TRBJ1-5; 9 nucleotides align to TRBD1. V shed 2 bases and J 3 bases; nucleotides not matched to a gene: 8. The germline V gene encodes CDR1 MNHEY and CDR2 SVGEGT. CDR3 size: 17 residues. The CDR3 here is CASSYIVGTGNNQPQHF. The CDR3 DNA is TGTGCCAGCAGTTACATAGTCGGGACAGGGAACAATCAGCCCCAGCATTTT.

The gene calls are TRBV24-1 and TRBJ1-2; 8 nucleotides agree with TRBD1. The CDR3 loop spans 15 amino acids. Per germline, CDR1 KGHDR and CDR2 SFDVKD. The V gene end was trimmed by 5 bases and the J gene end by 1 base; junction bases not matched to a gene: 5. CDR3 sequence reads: CATSVAGGDNYGYTF. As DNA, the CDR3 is TGTGCCACCAGTGTGGCAGGGGGCGATAACTATGGCTACACCTTC.

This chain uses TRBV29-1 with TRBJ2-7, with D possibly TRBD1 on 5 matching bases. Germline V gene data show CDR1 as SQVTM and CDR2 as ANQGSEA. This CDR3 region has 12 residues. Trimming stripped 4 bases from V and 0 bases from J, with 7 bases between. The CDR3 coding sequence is TGCAGCGTTGGACAGAACTCCTACGAGCAGTACTTC. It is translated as CSVGQNSYEQYF.

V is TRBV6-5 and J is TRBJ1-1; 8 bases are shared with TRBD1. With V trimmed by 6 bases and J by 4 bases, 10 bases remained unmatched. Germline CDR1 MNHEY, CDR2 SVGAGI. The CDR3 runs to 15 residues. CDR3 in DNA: TGTGCCAGCAGCGGCGTGACAGGGGCAAGCACTGAAGCTTTCTTT. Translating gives CASSGVTGASTEAFF.

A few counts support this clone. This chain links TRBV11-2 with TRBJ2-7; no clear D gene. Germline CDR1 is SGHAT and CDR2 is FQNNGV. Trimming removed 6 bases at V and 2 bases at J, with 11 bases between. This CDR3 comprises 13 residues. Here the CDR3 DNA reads TGTGCCAGCAGGGCCTTTCCTGCCTACGAGCAGTACTTC. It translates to CASRAFPAYEQYF.

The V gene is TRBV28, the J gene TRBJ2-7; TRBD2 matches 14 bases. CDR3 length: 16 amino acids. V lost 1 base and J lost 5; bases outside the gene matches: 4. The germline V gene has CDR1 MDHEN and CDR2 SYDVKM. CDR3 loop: CASSLSPTSGGDEQYF. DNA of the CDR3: TGTGCCAGCAGTTTATCCCCGACTAGCGGGGGGGACGAGCAGTACTTC.

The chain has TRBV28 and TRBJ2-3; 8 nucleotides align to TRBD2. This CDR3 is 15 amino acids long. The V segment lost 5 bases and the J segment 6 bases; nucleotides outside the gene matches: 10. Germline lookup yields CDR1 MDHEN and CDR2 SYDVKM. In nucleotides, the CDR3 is TGTGCCAGCAGTCCGATGAGACTAGCGCTGGATACGCAGTATTTT. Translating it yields CASSPMRLALDTQYF.

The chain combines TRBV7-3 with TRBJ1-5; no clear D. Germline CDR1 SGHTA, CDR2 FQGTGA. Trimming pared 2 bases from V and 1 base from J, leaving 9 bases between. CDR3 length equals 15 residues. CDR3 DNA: TGTGCCAGCAGCTTAGTAGGGAACAGCAATCAGCCCCAGCATTTT. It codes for CASSLVGNSNQPQHF. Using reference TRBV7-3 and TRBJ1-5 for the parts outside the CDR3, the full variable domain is GAGVSQTPSNKVTEKGKYVELRCDPISGHTALYWYRQSLGQGPEFLIYFQGTGAADDSGLPNDRFFAVRPEGSVSTLKIQRTERGDSAVYLCASSLVGNSNQPQHFGDGTRLSIL.

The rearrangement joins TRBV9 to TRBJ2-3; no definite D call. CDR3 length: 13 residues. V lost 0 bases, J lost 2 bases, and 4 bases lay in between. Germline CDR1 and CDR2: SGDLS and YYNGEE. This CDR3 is CASSVGHTDTQYF. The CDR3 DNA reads TGTGCCAGCAGCGTAGGCCACACAGATACGCAGTATTTT.

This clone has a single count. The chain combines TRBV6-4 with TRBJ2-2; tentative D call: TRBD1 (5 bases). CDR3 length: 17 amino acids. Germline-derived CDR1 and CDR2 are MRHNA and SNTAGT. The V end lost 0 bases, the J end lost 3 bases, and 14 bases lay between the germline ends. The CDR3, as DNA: TGTGCCAGCAGTGACTCCGGGTTGGGGCGCGACACCGGGGAGCTGTTTTTT. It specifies CASSDSGLGRDTGELFF.

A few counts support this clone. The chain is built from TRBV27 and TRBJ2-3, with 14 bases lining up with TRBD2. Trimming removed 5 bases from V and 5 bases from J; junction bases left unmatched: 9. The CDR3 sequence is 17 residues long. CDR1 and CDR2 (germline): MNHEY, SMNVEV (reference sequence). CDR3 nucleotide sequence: TGTGCCAGCAGTGCCATGACTAGCGGGAGGGTGGAAGATACGCAGTATTTT. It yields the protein CASSAMTSGRVEDTQYF.

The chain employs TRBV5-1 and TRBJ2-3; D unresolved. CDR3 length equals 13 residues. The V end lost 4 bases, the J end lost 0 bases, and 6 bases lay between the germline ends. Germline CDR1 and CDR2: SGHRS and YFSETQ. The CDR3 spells CASSMESTDTQYF. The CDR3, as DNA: TGCGCCAGCAGCATGGAGAGCACAGATACGCAGTATTTT.

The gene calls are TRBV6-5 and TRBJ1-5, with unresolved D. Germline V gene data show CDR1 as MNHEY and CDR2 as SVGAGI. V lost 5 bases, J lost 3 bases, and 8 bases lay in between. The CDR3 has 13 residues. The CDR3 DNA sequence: TGTGCCAGCAGTAGGGTGACCAATCAGCCCCAGCATTTT. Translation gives CASSRVTNQPQHF.

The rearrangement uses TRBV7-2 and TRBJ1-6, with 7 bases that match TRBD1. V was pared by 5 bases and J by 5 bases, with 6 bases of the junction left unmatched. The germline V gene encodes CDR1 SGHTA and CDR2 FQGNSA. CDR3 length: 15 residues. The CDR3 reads CASSPQGQHNSPLHF. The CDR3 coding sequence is TGTGCCAGCAGCCCACAGGGACAGCATAATTCACCCCTCCACTTT.

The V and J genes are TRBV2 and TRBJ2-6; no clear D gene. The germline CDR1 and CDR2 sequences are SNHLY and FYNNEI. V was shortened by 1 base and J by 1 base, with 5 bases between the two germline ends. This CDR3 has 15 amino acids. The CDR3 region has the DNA TGTGCCAGCAGTGAAGGACCTTCTGGGGCCAACGTCCTGACTTTC. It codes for CASSEGPSGANVLTF.

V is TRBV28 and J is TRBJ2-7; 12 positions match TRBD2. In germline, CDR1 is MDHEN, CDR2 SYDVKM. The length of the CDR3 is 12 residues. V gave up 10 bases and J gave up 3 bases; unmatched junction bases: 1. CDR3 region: CATGLAGYEQYF. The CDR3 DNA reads TGTGCCACGGGACTAGCGGGCTACGAGCAGTACTTC. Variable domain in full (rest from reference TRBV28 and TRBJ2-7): DVKVTQSSRYLVKRTGEKVFLECVQDMDHENMFWYRQDPGLGLRLIYFSYDVKMKEKGDIPEGYSVSREKKERFSLILESASTNQTSMYLCATGLAGYEQYFGPGTRLTVT.

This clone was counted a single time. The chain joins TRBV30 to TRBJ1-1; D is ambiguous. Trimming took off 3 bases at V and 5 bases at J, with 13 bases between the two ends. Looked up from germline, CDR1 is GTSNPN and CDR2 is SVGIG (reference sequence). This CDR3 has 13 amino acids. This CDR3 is CAWRSKDRTEAFF. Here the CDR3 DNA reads TGTGCCTGGAGATCCAAGGACCGAACTGAAGCTTTCTTT.

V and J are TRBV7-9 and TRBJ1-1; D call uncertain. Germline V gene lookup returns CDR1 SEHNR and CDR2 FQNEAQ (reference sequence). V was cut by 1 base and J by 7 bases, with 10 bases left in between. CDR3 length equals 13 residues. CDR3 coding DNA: TGTGCCAGCAGCTTAGGGTACGGAGATGAAGCTTTCTTT. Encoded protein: CASSLGYGDEAFF.

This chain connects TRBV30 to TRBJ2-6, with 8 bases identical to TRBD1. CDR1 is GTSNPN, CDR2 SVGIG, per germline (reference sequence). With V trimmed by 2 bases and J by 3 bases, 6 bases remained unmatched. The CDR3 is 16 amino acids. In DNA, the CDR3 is TGTGCCTGGAGTCAGGCAGGGGGCTTTGGGGCCAACGTCCTGACTTTC. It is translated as CAWSQAGGFGANVLTF.

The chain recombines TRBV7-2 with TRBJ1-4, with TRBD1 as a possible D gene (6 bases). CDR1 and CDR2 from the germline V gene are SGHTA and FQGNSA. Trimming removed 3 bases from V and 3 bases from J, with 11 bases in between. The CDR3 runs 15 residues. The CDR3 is CASSLTTGANEKLFF. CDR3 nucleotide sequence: TGTGCCAGCAGCTTGACGACAGGTGCTAATGAAAAACTGTTTTTT. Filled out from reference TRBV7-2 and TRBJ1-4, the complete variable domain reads GAGVSQSPSNKVTEKGKDVELRCDPISGHTALYWYRQSLGQGLEFLIYFQGNSAPDKSGLPSDRFSAERTGGSVSTLTIQRTQQEDSAVYLCASSLTTGANEKLFFGSGTQLSVL.

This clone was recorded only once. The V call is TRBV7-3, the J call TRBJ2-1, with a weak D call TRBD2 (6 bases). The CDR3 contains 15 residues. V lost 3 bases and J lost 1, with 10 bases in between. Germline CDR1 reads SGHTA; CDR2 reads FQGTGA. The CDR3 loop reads CASSFSRESYNEQFF. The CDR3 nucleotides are TGTGCCAGCAGCTTCTCCCGGGAGTCCTACAATGAGCAGTTCTTC.

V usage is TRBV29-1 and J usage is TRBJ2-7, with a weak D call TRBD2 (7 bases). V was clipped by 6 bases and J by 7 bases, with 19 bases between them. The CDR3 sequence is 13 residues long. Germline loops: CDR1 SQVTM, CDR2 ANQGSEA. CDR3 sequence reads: CSVRTGGQGEQYF. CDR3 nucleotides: TGCAGCGTCCGAACGGGGGGCCAGGGGGAGCAGTACTTC.

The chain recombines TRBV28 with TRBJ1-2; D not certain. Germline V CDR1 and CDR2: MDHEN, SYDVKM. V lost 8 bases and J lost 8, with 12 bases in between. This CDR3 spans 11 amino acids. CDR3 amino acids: CASSSVLGYTF. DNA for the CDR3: TGTGCCAGCTCCAGTGTCCTAGGCTACACCTTC.

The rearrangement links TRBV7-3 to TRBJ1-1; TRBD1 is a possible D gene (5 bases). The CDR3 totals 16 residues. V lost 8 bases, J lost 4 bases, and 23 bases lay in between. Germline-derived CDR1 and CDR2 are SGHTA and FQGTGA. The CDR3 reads CASSPQGTPGGTEAFF. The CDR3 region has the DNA TGTGCCAGCTCCCCTCAAGGGACGCCTGGCGGCACTGAAGCTTTCTTT.